This entry features one T cell receptor beta chain sequence. Its antigen is unknown. Generated by immunoSEQ multiplex PCR, the TCRdb table keeps only in-frame clones and is missing some. In the table there are more than 90,000 clones, approximately 94% of which are singletons. The entry originates in a study of cytomegalovirus exposure and HLA in healthy donors. Study outcomes and limitations: The authors listed around 150 TCR beta chains as cytomegalovirus-associated.

Among the 110 or so subjects of the validation cohort, separate from the 666-subject first cohort, were the donors. Trimming at V came to 9 bases and at J to 1 base, leaving 8 bases not matched to a gene. Germline V gene data show CDR1 as MNHEY and CDR2 as SMNVEV (reference sequence). This CDR3 contains 15 residues. The specimen sequenced was PBMCs. The gene calls are TRBV27 and TRBJ2-1; 8 nucleotides align to TRBD1. The TCR was taken from a woman in her thirties in good health and CMV-seropositive. The CDR3 DNA is TGTGCCAGGGATACGGACAGGGATTCCTACAATGAGCAGTTCTTC. Encoded protein: CARDTDRDSYNEQFF.